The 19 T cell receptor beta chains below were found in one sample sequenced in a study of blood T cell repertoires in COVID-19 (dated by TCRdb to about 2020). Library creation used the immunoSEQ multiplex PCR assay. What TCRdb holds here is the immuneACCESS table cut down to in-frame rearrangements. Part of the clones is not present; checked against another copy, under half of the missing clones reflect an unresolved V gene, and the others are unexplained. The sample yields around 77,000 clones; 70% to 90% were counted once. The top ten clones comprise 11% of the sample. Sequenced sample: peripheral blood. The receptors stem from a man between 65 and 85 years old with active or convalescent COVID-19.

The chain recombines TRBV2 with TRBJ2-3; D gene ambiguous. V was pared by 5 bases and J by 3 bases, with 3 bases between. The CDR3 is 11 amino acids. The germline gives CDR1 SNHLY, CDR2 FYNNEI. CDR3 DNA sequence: TGTGCCAGCAGTCTTACAGATACGCAGTATTTT. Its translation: CASSLTDTQYF.

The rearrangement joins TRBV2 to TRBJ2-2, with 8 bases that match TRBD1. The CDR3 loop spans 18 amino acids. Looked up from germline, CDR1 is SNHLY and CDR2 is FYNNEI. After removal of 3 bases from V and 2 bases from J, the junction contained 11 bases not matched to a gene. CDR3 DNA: TGTGCCAGCAGTGAGTCTTTCGCAGGGGGCTTTAACACCGGGGAGCTGTTTTTT. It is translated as CASSESFAGGFNTGELFF.

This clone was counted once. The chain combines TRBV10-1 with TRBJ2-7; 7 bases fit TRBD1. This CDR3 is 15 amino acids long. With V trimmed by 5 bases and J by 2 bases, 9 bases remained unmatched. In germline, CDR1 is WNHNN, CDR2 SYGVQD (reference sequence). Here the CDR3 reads CASSTDRPRTYEQYF. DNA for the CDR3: TGCGCCAGCAGTACGGACAGGCCAAGGACCTACGAGCAGTACTTC.

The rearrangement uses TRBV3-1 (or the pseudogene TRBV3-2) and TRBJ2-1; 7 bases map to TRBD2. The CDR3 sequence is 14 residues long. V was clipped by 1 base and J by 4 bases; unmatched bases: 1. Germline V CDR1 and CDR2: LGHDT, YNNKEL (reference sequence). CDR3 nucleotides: TGTGCCAGCAGCCAAGGGACTAGTTACAATGAGCAGTTCTTC. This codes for CASSQGTSYNEQFF.

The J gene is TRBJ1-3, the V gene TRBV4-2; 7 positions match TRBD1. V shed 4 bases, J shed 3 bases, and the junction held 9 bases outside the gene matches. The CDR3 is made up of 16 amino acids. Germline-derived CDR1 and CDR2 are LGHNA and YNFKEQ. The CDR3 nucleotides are TGTGCCAGCAGCCCCGGTGCAGGGGGTATTGGAAACACCATATATTTT. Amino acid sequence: CASSPGAGGIGNTIYF.

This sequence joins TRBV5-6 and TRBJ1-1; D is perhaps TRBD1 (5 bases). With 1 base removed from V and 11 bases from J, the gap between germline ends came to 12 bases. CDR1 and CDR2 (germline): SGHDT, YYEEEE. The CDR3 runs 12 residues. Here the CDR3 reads CASSLMGGDAFF. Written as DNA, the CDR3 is TGTGCCAGCAGCTTGATGGGAGGGGATGCTTTCTTT.

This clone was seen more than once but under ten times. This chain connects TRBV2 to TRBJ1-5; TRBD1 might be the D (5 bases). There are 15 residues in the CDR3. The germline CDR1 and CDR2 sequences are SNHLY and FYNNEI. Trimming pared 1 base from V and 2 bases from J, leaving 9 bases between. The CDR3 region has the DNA TGTGCCAGCAGTGAAGAGGGGCAGGGCAATCAGCCCCAGCATTTT. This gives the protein CASSEEGQGNQPQHF. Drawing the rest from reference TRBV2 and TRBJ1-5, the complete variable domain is EPEVTQTPSHQVTQMGQEVILRCVPISNHLYFYWYRQILGQKVEFLVSFYNNEISEKSEIFDDQFSVERPDGSNFTLKIRSTKLEDSAMYFCASSEEGQGNQPQHFGDGTRLSIL.

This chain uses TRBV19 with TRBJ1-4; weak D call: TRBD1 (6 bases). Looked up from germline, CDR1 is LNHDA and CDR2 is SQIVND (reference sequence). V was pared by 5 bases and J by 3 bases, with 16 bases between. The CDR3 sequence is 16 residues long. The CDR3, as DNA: TGTGCCAGTAGTCGGTCAGGGGCGGTGGCTAATGAAAAACTGTTTTTT. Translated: CASSRSGAVANEKLFF. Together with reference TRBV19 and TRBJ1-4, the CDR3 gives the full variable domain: DGGITQSPKYLFRKEGQNVTLSCEQNLNHDAMYWYRQDPGQGLRLIYYSQIVNDFQKGDIAEGYSVSREKKESFPLTVTSAQKNPTAFYLCASSRSGAVANEKLFFGSGTQLSVL.

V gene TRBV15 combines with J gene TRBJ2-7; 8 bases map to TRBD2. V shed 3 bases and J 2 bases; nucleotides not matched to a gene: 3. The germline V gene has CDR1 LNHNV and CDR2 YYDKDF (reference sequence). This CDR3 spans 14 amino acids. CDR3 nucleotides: TGTGCCACCAGCAGTCGAGCGGGAGCCTACGAGCAGTACTTC. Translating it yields CATSSRAGAYEQYF.

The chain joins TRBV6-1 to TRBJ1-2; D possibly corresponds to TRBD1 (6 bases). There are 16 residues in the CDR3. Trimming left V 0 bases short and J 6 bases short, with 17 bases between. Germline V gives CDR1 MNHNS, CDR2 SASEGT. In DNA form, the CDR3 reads TGTGCCAGCAGTGAAGCGTGGGGGCAGGGATCGGATGGCTACACCTTC. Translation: CASSEAWGQGSDGYTF.

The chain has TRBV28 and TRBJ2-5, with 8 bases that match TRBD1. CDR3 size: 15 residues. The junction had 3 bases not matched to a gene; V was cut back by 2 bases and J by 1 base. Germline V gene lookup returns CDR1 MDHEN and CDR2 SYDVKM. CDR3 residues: CASSLPTGGQETQYF. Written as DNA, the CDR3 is TGTGCCAGCAGTTTACCCACAGGGGGCCAAGAGACCCAGTACTTC.

CDR3 nucleotide sequence: TGTGCCAGCAGCTTAAACAGGAATGAAAAACTGTTTTTT. The encoded protein is CASSLNRNEKLFF. The V call is TRBV7-3, the J call TRBJ1-4, with D possibly TRBD1 on 5 matching bases. CDR3 length: 13 residues. Trimming took 1 base from V and 5 from J, leaving 5 bases between them. Germline V gene lookup returns CDR1 SGHTA and CDR2 FQGTGA.

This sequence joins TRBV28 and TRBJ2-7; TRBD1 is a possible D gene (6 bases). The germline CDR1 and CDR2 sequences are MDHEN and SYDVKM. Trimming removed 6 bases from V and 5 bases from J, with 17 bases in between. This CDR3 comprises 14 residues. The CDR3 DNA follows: TGTGCCAGCAGCGTTAGACAGGTACTAGACGAGCAGTACTTC. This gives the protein CASSVRQVLDEQYF.

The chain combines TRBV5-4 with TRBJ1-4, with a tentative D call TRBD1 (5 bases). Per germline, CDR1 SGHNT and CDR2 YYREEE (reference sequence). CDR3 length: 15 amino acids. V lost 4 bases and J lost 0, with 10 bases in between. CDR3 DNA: TGTGCCAGCAGCCTTGCAGGGACAACTAATGAAAAACTGTTTTTT. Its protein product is CASSLAGTTNEKLFF.

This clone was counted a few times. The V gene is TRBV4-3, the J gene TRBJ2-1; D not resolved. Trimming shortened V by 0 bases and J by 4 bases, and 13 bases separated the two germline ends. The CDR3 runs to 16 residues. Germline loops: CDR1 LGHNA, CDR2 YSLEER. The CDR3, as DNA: TGCGCCAGCAGCCAAGATCATACGTCGGGTTACAATGAGCAGTTCTTC. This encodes CASSQDHTSGYNEQFF.

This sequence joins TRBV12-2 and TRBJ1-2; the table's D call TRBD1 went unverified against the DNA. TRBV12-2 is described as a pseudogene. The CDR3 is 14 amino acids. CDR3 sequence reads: CASRPETRDYGYTF. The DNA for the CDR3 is TGTGCAAGTCGCCCGGAGACCAGGGACTATGGCTACACCTTC.

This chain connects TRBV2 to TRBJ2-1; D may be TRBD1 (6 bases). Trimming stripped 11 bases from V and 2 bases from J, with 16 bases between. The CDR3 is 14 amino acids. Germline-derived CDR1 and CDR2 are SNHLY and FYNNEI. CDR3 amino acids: CAGSGTPAYNEQFF. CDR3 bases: TGTGCCGGATCCGGGACACCTGCCTACAATGAGCAGTTCTTC.

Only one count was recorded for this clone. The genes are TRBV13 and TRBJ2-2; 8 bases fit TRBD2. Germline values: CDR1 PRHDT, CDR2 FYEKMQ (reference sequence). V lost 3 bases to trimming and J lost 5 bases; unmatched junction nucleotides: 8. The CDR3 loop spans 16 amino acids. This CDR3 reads CASSFSAGAGTGELFF. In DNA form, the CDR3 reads TGTGCCAGCAGCTTCTCAGCGGGAGCTGGGACCGGGGAGCTGTTTTTT.

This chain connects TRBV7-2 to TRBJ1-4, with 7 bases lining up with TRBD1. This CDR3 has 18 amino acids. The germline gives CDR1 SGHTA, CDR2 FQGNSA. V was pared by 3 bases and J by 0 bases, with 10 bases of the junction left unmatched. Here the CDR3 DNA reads TGTGCCAGCAGCTTTTTATCACCGGGACAGACAACTAATGAAAAACTGTTTTTT. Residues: CASSFLSPGQTTNEKLFF.